The 14 T cell receptor beta chains given below trace back to one sample, sequenced in a study of blood T cell repertoires in COVID-19. Sequencing used immunoSEQ multiplex PCR; TCRdb keeps in-frame clones, though not all of them. The profile shows roughly 150,000 clones, roughly 88% of them singletons. The sequencing input was peripheral blood. Every receptor here comes from a woman aged 50 to 60 in a cohort sampled during active or convalescent COVID-19.

The rearrangement uses TRBV18 and TRBJ2-1; D ambiguous. With 1 base removed from V and 0 bases from J, the gap between germline ends came to 10 bases. Germline lookup yields CDR1 KGHSH and CDR2 LQKENI. The CDR3 totals 16 residues. DNA of the CDR3: TGTGCCAGCTCACCACAACAATCCCGCTCCTACAATGAGCAGTTCTTC. Encoded protein: CASSPQQSRSYNEQFF. Combining the CDR3 with reference TRBV18 and TRBJ2-1 gives the whole variable domain NAGVMQNPRHLVRRRGQEARLRCSPMKGHSHVYWYRQLPEEGLKFMVYLQKENIIDESGMPKERFSAEFPKEGPSILRIQQVVRGDSAAYFCASSPQQSRSYNEQFFGPGTRLTVL.

This clone was recorded once. The chain carries TRBV19 and TRBJ1-5; D unclear. The CDR3 runs to 13 residues. The germline V gene has CDR1 LNHDA and CDR2 SQIVND (reference sequence). Between the trimmed V and J ends, which lost 7 bases and 3 bases, there was a span of 10 bases. The CDR3, as DNA: TGTGCCAGTACGGTCAGCGACAATCAGCCCCAGCATTTT. Its translation: CASTVSDNQPQHF. Variable domain in full (rest from reference TRBV19 and TRBJ1-5): DGGITQSPKYLFRKEGQNVTLSCEQNLNHDAMYWYRQDPGQGLRLIYYSQIVNDFQKGDIAEGYSVSREKKESFPLTVTSAQKNPTAFYLCASTVSDNQPQHFGDGTRLSIL.

J is TRBJ1-2 and V is TRBV3-1 (or the pseudogene TRBV3-2); TRBD1 agrees at 8 bases. The CDR3 is made up of 14 amino acids. Trimming took 4 bases from V and 4 from J; bases not matched to a gene: 5. The germline V gene encodes CDR1 LGHDT and CDR2 YNNKEL (reference sequence). CDR3 nucleotide sequence: TGTGCCAGCAGCCTGACAGGGGATGGCTATGGCTACACCTTC. It specifies CASSLTGDGYGYTF.

As for this clone: The sample carries other DNA sequences with the same CDR3. The V and J genes are TRBV12-3 or TRBV12-4 and TRBJ2-7; D is perhaps TRBD2 (6 bases). The CDR3 extends over 12 amino acids. V lost 3 bases and J 4 bases, leaving 7 bases between the germline ends. For the CDR3, the DNA is TGTGCCAGCAGTTTCGGGGGATACGAGCAGTACTTC. Translated, it gives CASSFGGYEQYF.

The rearrangement uses TRBV24-1 and TRBJ2-1; 10 bases match TRBD2. This CDR3 has 15 residues. Looked up from germline, CDR1 is KGHDR and CDR2 is SFDVKD. The junction had 3 bases not matched to a gene; V was cut back by 6 bases and J by 2 bases. CDR3 amino acids: CATSSSGGAYNEQFF. CDR3 in DNA: TGTGCCACCAGTTCTAGCGGGGGCGCCTACAATGAGCAGTTCTTC.

The chain links TRBV2 to TRBJ2-7, with D maybe TRBD1 (5 bases). Germline V gene sequence: CDR1 SNHLY, CDR2 FYNNEI. CDR3 length equals 14 residues. V lost 3 bases and J 0 bases, leaving 9 bases between the germline ends. The CDR3 DNA sequence: TGTGCCAGCAGTGACAGGGCCCCCTCCTACGAGCAGTACTTC. Its translation: CASSDRAPSYEQYF.

This clone was detected only once. The gene calls are TRBV4-3 and TRBJ1-2; D is unresolved. The V gene's germline CDR1 is LGHNA and CDR2 YSLEER. CDR3 size: 18 residues. V lost 0 bases, J lost 1 base, and 18 bases lay in between. Here the CDR3 DNA reads TGCGCCAGCAGCCAAGACCCGACGGTGAAATCTAGTAACTATGGCTACACCTTC. Encoded protein: CASSQDPTVKSSNYGYTF.

J is TRBJ2-7 and V is TRBV6-5; D is uncertain. Germline assignment: CDR1 MNHEY and CDR2 SVGAGI. V was cut by 0 bases and J by 3 bases, with 15 bases left in between. CDR3 length: 16 amino acids. Here the CDR3 DNA reads TGTGCCAGCAGTTACTCGAGAGCGCGGCAGAACTACGAGCAGTACTTC. It encodes CASSYSRARQNYEQYF.

This chain joins TRBV7-2 and TRBJ2-5, with D maybe TRBD2 (6 bases). CDR3 length: 13 residues. Germline V gives CDR1 SGHTA, CDR2 FQGNSA. Trimming removed 5 bases at V and 5 bases at J, with 12 bases between. CDR3 residues: CASSLLAGETQYF. Written as DNA, the CDR3 is TGTGCCAGCAGCCTCCTCGCGGGGGAGACCCAGTACTTC.

The chain employs TRBV3-1 (or the pseudogene TRBV3-2) and TRBJ2-5; TRBD1 matches at 7 bases. Germline CDR1 and CDR2: LGHDT and YNNKEL (reference sequence). V was clipped by 4 bases and J by 5 bases; unmatched bases: 13. The CDR3 is 16 residues long. The CDR3 loop reads CASSLTWTGRRETQYF. CDR3 in DNA: TGTGCCAGCAGCCTCACCTGGACAGGAAGACGGGAGACCCAGTACTTC.

This sequence joins TRBV4-2 and TRBJ2-5; D remains unclear. The CDR3 has 14 amino acids. Germline V CDR1 and CDR2: LGHNA, YNFKEQ. Trimming stripped 0 bases from V and 5 bases from J, with 10 bases between. CDR3 loop: CASSQDSRRETQYF. For the CDR3, the DNA is TGTGCCAGCAGCCAAGATTCTAGGCGGGAGACCCAGTACTTC.

The chain combines TRBV12-3 or TRBV12-4 with TRBJ1-3; possible D gene TRBD1, 6 bases. Trimming cost V 7 bases and J 6 bases, with 13 bases left between them. This CDR3 comprises 13 residues. The CDR3, as DNA: TGTGCCAGCAAGTTGACAGGCGCAAACACCATATATTTT. This gives the protein CASKLTGANTIYF.

The chain employs TRBV30 and TRBJ1-3; D may be TRBD1 (6 bases). Trimming took off 3 bases at V and 2 bases at J, with 17 bases between the two ends. In germline, CDR1 is GTSNPN, CDR2 SVGIG (reference sequence). This CDR3 region has 16 residues. As DNA, the CDR3 is TGTGCCTGGAGCATACGCCGGGGGGCCACTGGAAACACCATATATTTT. Translated, it gives CAWSIRRGATGNTIYF.

The chain combines TRBV7-2 with TRBJ1-2, with D perhaps matching TRBD1 (5 bases). Germline CDR1 is SGHTA and CDR2 is FQGNSA. V gave up 4 bases and J gave up 0 bases, with 12 bases separating them. The CDR3 is 15 amino acids. CDR3 nucleotides: TGTGCCAGCAGCTCCTACCGGGGGGCTAACTATGGCTACACCTTC. Amino acids: CASSSYRGANYGYTF. Together with reference TRBV7-2 and TRBJ1-2, the CDR3 gives the full variable domain: GAGVSQSPSNKVTEKGKDVELRCDPISGHTALYWYRQSLGQGLEFLIYFQGNSAPDKSGLPSDRFSAERTGGSVSTLTIQRTQQEDSAVYLCASSSYRGANYGYTFGSGTRLTVV.